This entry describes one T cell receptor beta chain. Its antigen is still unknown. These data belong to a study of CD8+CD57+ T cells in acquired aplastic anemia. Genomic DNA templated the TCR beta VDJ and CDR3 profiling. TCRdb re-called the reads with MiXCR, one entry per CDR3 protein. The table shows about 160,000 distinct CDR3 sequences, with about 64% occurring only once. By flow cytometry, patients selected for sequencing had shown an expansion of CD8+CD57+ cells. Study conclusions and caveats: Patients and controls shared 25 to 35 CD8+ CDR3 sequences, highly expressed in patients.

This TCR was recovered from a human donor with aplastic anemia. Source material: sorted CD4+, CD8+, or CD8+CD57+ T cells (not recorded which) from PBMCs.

In DNA, the CDR3 is TGCGCCAGCAGCTTGGGTGAGGGGTATGGCTACACCTTC. Amino acid sequence: CASSLGEGYGYTF. The chain recombines TRBV5-1 with TRBJ1-2; maybe TRBD1 (5 bases). CDR3 length: 13 amino acids. Germline lookup yields CDR1 SGHRS and CDR2 YFSETQ. Trimming stripped 0 bases from V and 5 bases from J, with 8 bases between.